Each of the 11 T cell receptor beta chains below was sequenced from the same sample in a study of T cells in localized non-small cell lung cancer (dated by TCRdb to 2020 to 2021). Library method: the immunoSEQ multiplex PCR assay. Not all clones reach the TCRdb copy of this immuneACCESS table, which keeps in-frame sequences only. Checked studies attribute under half of the gap to unresolved V genes and leave the rest unexplained. Across this sample there are some 22,000 clones, with 80% to 90% seen only once. The ten largest account for roughly 23% of the sample. Specimen: PBMCs, collected before any cancer treatment. These TCRs come from a man aged 35-75 years with stage II squamous cell lung carcinoma.

The genes are TRBV7-9 and TRBJ1-1; D is possibly TRBD1 (5 bases). Germline V gene lookup returns CDR1 SEHNR and CDR2 FQNEAQ (reference sequence). This CDR3 has 14 residues. Trimming took off 5 bases at V and 3 bases at J, with 13 bases between the two ends. The CDR3 protein is CASSPQGGDTEAFF. The DNA of the CDR3 is TGTGCCAGCAGCCCCCAGGGAGGGGACACTGAAGCTTTCTTT. Full variable domain (missing parts from reference TRBV7-9 and TRBJ1-1): DTGVSQNPRHKITKRGQNVTFRCDPISEHNRLYWYRQTLGQGPEFLTYFQNEAQLEKSRLLSDRFSAERPKGSFSTLEIQRTEQGDSAMYLCASSPQGGDTEAFFGQGTRLTVV.

This sequence joins TRBV11-2 and TRBJ2-7; maybe TRBD1 (6 bases). The CDR3 runs 15 residues. Between the trimmed V and J ends, which lost 1 base and 3 bases, there was a span of 13 bases. In germline, CDR1 is SGHAT, CDR2 FQNNGV. CDR3 sequence (DNA): TGTGCCAGCAGCTTAGGGGAAGGGGGATTCTACGAGCAGTACTTC. As protein: CASSLGEGGFYEQYF.

The rearrangement uses TRBV27 and TRBJ2-5, with 7 bases matching TRBD2. The germline gives CDR1 MNHEY, CDR2 SMNVEV (reference sequence). With 0 bases clipped from V and 3 bases from J, the junction kept 10 bases outside the gene matches. The CDR3 totals 17 residues. The CDR3 loop reads CASSLSPSDSGEETQYF. In DNA form, the CDR3 reads TGTGCCAGCAGTTTATCCCCGTCTGACAGCGGGGAAGAGACCCAGTACTTC.

This sequence joins TRBV27 and TRBJ2-7, with D unclear. The CDR3 covers 12 residues. Trimming left V 7 bases short and J 0 bases short, with 7 bases between. The V gene's germline CDR1 is MNHEY and CDR2 SMNVEV (reference sequence). CDR3 nucleotides: TGTGCCAGCAAAACAAACTCCTACGAGCAGTACTTC. It is translated as CASKTNSYEQYF.

The CDR3 DNA is TGTGCCAGCAGTTTATCCCCTAGCGGTGGCTACACCTTC. Its protein is CASSLSPSGGYTF. V gene TRBV28 combines with J gene TRBJ1-2; D gene ambiguous. Germline V gene lookup returns CDR1 MDHEN and CDR2 SYDVKM. The V gene lost 1 base and the J gene lost 7 bases, with 10 bases spanning the gap. The CDR3 has 13 amino acids.

This chain joins TRBV10-3 and TRBJ1-4, with unresolved D. CDR1 and CDR2 (germline): ENHRY, SYGVKD. V lost 6 bases to trimming and J lost 6 bases, with 14 bases between them. The CDR3 consists of 14 residues. This chain's CDR3 is CAIRSRDGDEKLFF. The CDR3, as DNA: TGTGCCATCAGGTCGAGGGATGGGGATGAAAAACTGTTTTTT.

The chain has TRBV21-1 and TRBJ2-6; the table's D call, TRBD2, was not checked against the DNA. TRBV21-1 has pseudogene status. The CDR3 runs to 18 residues. CDR3 sequence: CARGTQAGGSTGANVLTF. As DNA, the CDR3 is TGTGCCAGAGGCACCCAAGCGGGAGGCTCGACTGGGGCCAACGTCCTGACTTTC.

The chain uses TRBV6-6 and TRBJ1-1; 8 nucleotides line up with TRBD1. The CDR3 contains 14 residues. V lost 5 bases and J lost 3; bases outside the gene matches: 5. Germline values: CDR1 MNHNY, CDR2 SVGAGI (reference sequence). CDR3 DNA sequence: TGTGCCAGCAGTGCCAGGGGGCCGGACACTGAAGCTTTCTTT. Its translation is CASSARGPDTEAFF.

V and J are TRBV5-1 and TRBJ1-1; maybe TRBD1 (5 bases). V dropped 2 bases and J dropped 5 bases, with 13 bases sitting between them. This CDR3 is built from 14 residues. The germline CDR1 and CDR2 sequences are SGHRS and YFSETQ. CDR3 nucleotides: TGCGCCAGCAGCTTTACTGGGGAGGGGACTGAAGCTTTCTTT. Protein product: CASSFTGEGTEAFF.

This CDR3 reads CASSYNGRANEQFF. CDR3 nucleotides: TGTGCCAGCAGTTACAACGGGAGGGCCAATGAGCAGTTCTTC. The chain joins TRBV6-5 to TRBJ2-1; 8 positions match TRBD2. This CDR3 has 14 residues. Germline trimming cut 2 bases from V and 6 bases from J; bases unmatched to any gene: 3. Germline CDR1 reads MNHEY; CDR2 reads SVGAGI.

The chain uses TRBV30 and TRBJ2-7; 9 positions agree with TRBD1. Germline loops: CDR1 GTSNPN, CDR2 SVGIG (reference sequence). CDR3 length: 14 residues. The ends lost 0 bases at V and 4 bases at J; junction bases unmatched: 4. CDR3 nucleotide sequence: TGTGCCTGGAGTGTAGGGACAGGGAAGTACGAGCAGTACTTC. Translated: CAWSVGTGKYEQYF.